This T cell receptor beta chain came from a study of T cells expressing NK-cell markers. From its re-call of the 5' RACE reads, TCRdb lists each CDR3 protein once, without DNA. The sample holds about half a million distinct CDR3 sequences. What was sequenced was blood T cells: a sorted CD56 or NKG2C T cell subset, CD4+ or CD8+ T cells, or bulk PBMC T cells (not recorded which). This sequence was found in a woman between 50 and 59 years old in good health.

CDR3 sequence: CASSLSGFTEKLFF. V is TRBV27 and J is TRBJ1-4. Germline CDR1 MNHEY, CDR2 SMNVEV (reference sequence). The CDR3 is 14 amino acids.